This entry concerns a single T cell receptor (beta chain). The CDR3 is made up of 17 amino acids. Germline CDR1 and CDR2: MGHRA and YSYEKL. The V gene lost 5 bases and the J gene lost 2 bases, with 19 bases spanning the gap. Methods used by the authors: Researchers report that nucleated cell counts were estimated from reference gene primer amplification. Clones were read by immunoSEQ multiplex PCR, and TCRdb kept only the in-frame ones, dropping some. For V, J and clone size, that table is used; D and trimming come from the DNA. The table includes under 75,000 clones, 81% detected once. These data originate in a study of blood T cell repertoires in COVID-19. For the study at large: From T cells, B-cell-depleted T cells, or PBMCs came the material, which was cDNA or gDNA.

The sequence came from an elderly man with acute or convalescent COVID-19. The chain carries TRBV4-1 and TRBJ1-5; weak D call: TRBD1 (6 bases). What was sequenced was peripheral blood. CDR3 sequence: CASSVRDNSWGNQPQHF. For the CDR3, the DNA is TGCGCCAGCAGCGTCCGGGACAACTCTTGGGGCAATCAGCCCCAGCATTTT.